Below are 25 T cell receptor beta chains sequenced from a single sample in a study of human T cells and chemical hapten exposure. As for time point: pre-sensitization, week 0. Regarding treatment: therapeutic diphenylcyclopropenone sensitization with weekly scalp DPC. Extraction yielded total RNA from whole blood (unfractionated). TCRdb re-analysed the RACE reads in MiXCR, keeping a single row per CDR3 protein. The sample yields tens of thousands of distinct CDR3 sequences, roughly 9% seen once. Sequenced here: whole blood, sampled in connection with sensitization to the hapten diphenylcyclopropenone (DPC). The receptors come from a woman aged 30 to 39 with alopecia areata. Some clones in this sample may be carry-over from other donors' samples.

The CDR3 loop is CASSPGERGYNEQFF. In DNA form, the CDR3 reads TGTGCCAGCAGCCCGGGGGAGCGGGGTTACAATGAGCAGTTCTTC. The chain has TRBV12-3 or TRBV12-4 and TRBJ2-1, with 7 positions matching TRBD2. This CDR3 is 15 amino acids long. With 6 bases clipped from V and 4 bases from J, the junction kept 9 bases outside the gene matches.

A few counts support this clonotype. The gene calls are TRBV7-3 and TRBJ2-3; TRBD1 matches at 7 bases. Germline V gives CDR1 SGHTA, CDR2 FQGTGA. The junction had 7 bases not matched to a gene; V was cut back by 5 bases and J by 2 bases. This CDR3 is built from 15 residues. DNA of the CDR3: TGTGCCAGCAGCCTACTAGGGACAGACACAGATACGCAGTATTTT. Amino acids: CASSLLGTDTDTQYF.

This clonotype turned up a few times. The J gene is TRBJ2-3, the V gene TRBV4-1; 8 nucleotides match TRBD2. The CDR3 contains 16 residues. Per the germline V gene, CDR1 is MGHRA and CDR2 is YSYEKL. The ends lost 2 bases at V and 1 base at J; junction bases unmatched: 5. CDR3 coding DNA: TGCGCCAGCAGCCAAACGGCAGCGGGGGGCACAGATACGCAGTATTTT. Its translation is CASSQTAAGGTDTQYF.

This clonotype was counted ten times or more. The rearrangement links TRBV27 to TRBJ1-2; D perhaps matches TRBD1 (6 bases). This CDR3 is 15 amino acids long. V gave up 5 bases and J gave up 8 bases, with 21 bases separating them. CDR1 MNHEY and CDR2 SMNVEV come from the germline V gene (reference sequence). For the CDR3, the DNA is TGTGCCAGCAGTCTATACCCCGAACAGGGTAACGGCTACACCTTC. Protein product: CASSLYPEQGNGYTF.

There are a few counts of this clonotype. The chain joins TRBV2 to TRBJ1-4, with D possibly being TRBD1 (6 bases). Germline V lookup: CDR1 SNHLY, CDR2 FYNNEI. This CDR3 has 13 residues. Trimming took off 7 bases at V and 5 bases at J, with 11 bases between the two ends. The CDR3 DNA is TGTGCCAGCAAGGGACACCTGAATGAAAAACTGTTTTTT. Translated: CASKGHLNEKLFF.

In its sample, this clonotype was seen many times. The chain links TRBV4-1 to TRBJ2-7, with D hard to call. Germline values: CDR1 MGHRA, CDR2 YSYEKL. V gave up 3 bases and J gave up 7 bases, with 16 bases separating them. The length of the CDR3 is 14 residues. The CDR3 loop is CASSQEPHGWEQYF. CDR3 DNA: TGCGCCAGCAGCCAGGAACCACATGGGTGGGAGCAGTACTTC.

For this clonotype: A much larger clone differs by one base, so this may be a read error. The V call is TRBV29-1, the J call TRBJ2-1; D uncertain. Trimming cost V 6 bases and J 5 bases, with 14 bases left between them. Per germline, CDR1 SQVTM and CDR2 ANQGSEA. CDR3 length equals 13 residues. This CDR3 reads CSVENQSDNEQFF. The CDR3 DNA sequence: TGCAGCGTCGAGAACCAGAGCGACAATGAGCAGTTCTTC.

The chain links TRBV27 to TRBJ2-5, with D maybe TRBD1 (5 bases). Per germline, CDR1 MNHEY and CDR2 SMNVEV (reference sequence). With 6 bases removed from V and 2 bases from J, the gap between germline ends came to 16 bases. This CDR3 is 15 amino acids long. The CDR3 DNA reads as TGTGCCAGCAGGCTCGACCATAGGGGACAAGAGACCCAGTACTTC. Its translation is CASRLDHRGQETQYF.

As to this clonotype: Possible read error: a much larger clone is one base away. DNA of the CDR3: TGTGCCAGCAGTGAATGGGTACGACCCCCTGAAGCTTTCTTT. Its protein product is CASSEWVRPPEAFF. The rearrangement links TRBV2 to TRBJ1-1; no firm D call. CDR1 SNHLY and CDR2 FYNNEI come from the germline V gene. The V end was cut by 2 bases, the J end by 6 bases, with 13 bases between. CDR3 length equals 14 residues.

This clonotype has just a few counts. This rearrangement joins TRBV15 to TRBJ2-5; D gene ambiguous. CDR3 length equals 13 residues. Germline CDR1 and CDR2: LNHNV and YYDKDF (reference sequence). Trimming removed 5 bases from V and 3 bases from J, with 10 bases in between. The CDR3 DNA reads TGTGCCACCAGCTCCGGCGGAAAAGAGACCCAGTACTTC. Translating it yields CATSSGGKETQYF.

This clonotype has ten or more counts. The chain recombines TRBV3-1 with TRBJ1-1; a possible D gene is TRBD1 (5 bases). CDR3 length: 12 amino acids. Trimming stripped 6 bases from V and 8 bases from J, with 13 bases between. Looked up from germline, CDR1 is LGHDT and CDR2 is YNNKEL (reference sequence). CDR3 protein: CASRTGGPEAFF. The CDR3 bases are TGTGCCAGCAGGACGGGGGGTCCGGAAGCTTTCTTT.

This clonotype turned up a few times. V usage is TRBV5-4 and J usage is TRBJ1-1; D is perhaps TRBD1 (5 bases). This CDR3 spans 14 amino acids. V dropped 4 bases and J dropped 0 bases, with 10 bases sitting between them. The V gene's germline CDR1 is SGHNT and CDR2 YYREEE (reference sequence). The CDR3 sequence is CASSADSMNTEAFF. The CDR3 coding sequence is TGTGCCAGCAGCGCCGACAGCATGAACACTGAAGCTTTCTTT.

This chain links TRBV5-1 with TRBJ2-5; weak D call: TRBD1 (5 bases). V gave up 0 bases and J gave up 0 bases, with 9 bases separating them. The CDR3 length is 15 residues. The V gene's germline CDR1 is SGHRS and CDR2 YFSETQ. The CDR3 region is CASSLVQGHQETQYF. The CDR3 region has the DNA TGCGCCAGCAGCTTGGTGCAGGGTCACCAAGAGACCCAGTACTTC.

This clonotype was counted many times. The rearrangement joins TRBV28 to TRBJ1-2; D gene unclear. Germline V lookup: CDR1 MDHEN, CDR2 SYDVKM. V was cut by 3 bases and J by 1 base, with 9 bases left in between. The CDR3 runs 14 residues. The CDR3 DNA follows: TGTGCCAGCAGTTTTTCCGGGGATAACTATGGCTACACCTTC. Translation: CASSFSGDNYGYTF.

The rearrangement joins TRBV7-9 to TRBJ2-2; D uncertain. This CDR3 has 13 residues. Per the germline V gene, CDR1 is SEHNR and CDR2 is FQNEAQ (reference sequence). With 5 bases removed from V and 1 base from J, the gap between germline ends came to 5 bases. The CDR3 DNA reads as TGTGCCAGCAGCGCCCGGAACACCGGGGAGCTGTTTTTT. Protein product: CASSARNTGELFF.

Many counts were recorded for this clonotype. The chain is built from TRBV6-1 and TRBJ2-3; 8 bases align to TRBD2. Germline assignment: CDR1 MNHNS and CDR2 SASEGT. The CDR3 is made up of 18 amino acids. The ends lost 1 base at V and 0 bases at J; junction bases unmatched: 9. CDR3 coding DNA: TGTGCCAGCAGTGAAGTACTGATAGCGGGGCCTAGCACAGATACGCAGTATTTT. It is translated as CASSEVLIAGPSTDTQYF.

The chain combines TRBV4-2 with TRBJ2-7, with D perhaps matching TRBD1 (6 bases). Trimming took off 0 bases at V and 3 bases at J, with 12 bases between the two ends. This CDR3 comprises 15 residues. Germline V CDR1 and CDR2: LGHNA, YNFKEQ. In DNA form, the CDR3 reads TGTGCCAGCAGCCAAGAAAGAAACAGGGTCTACGAGCAGTACTTC. Amino acids: CASSQERNRVYEQYF.

This chain joins TRBV7-8 and TRBJ2-1, with 9 bases identical to TRBD2. After removal of 5 bases from V and 9 bases from J, the junction contained 11 bases not matched to a gene. Germline V CDR1 and CDR2: SGHVS, FQNEAQ. CDR3 size: 15 residues. CDR3 DNA: TGTGCCAGCAGCATTCAGCGGGGGGCAACGGGTGAGCAGTTCTTC. Its translation: CASSIQRGATGEQFF.

The chain couples TRBV5-1 to TRBJ2-7, with 8 bases fitting TRBD1. V was clipped by 6 bases and J by 5 bases; unmatched bases: 7. CDR3 length equals 13 residues. From germline, CDR1 is SGHRS and CDR2 YFSETQ. CDR3 DNA: TGCGCCAGCAAAAGGACAGGGACCCACGAGCAGTACTTC. Residues: CASKRTGTHEQYF.

The rearrangement joins TRBV11-2 to TRBJ1-2; tentatively, D is TRBD1 (5 bases). CDR1 and CDR2 (germline): SGHAT, FQNNGV. V was clipped by 4 bases and J by 1 base, with 13 bases between them. CDR3 size: 15 residues. The CDR3 protein is CASSWGAGSNYGYTF. The CDR3 DNA follows: TGTGCCAGCAGCTGGGGAGCAGGGAGTAACTATGGCTACACCTTC.

The chain has TRBV3-2 and TRBJ2-3; the D call TRBD2 from the table was never checked on the DNA. TRBV3-2 represents a pseudogene. This CDR3 comprises 17 residues. CDR3 sequence reads: CATPGTSGIPCTDTQYF. As DNA, the CDR3 is TGTGCCACCCCTGGGACTAGCGGGATCCCCTGCACAGATACGCAGTATTTT.

This clonotype was observed a few times. V is TRBV2 and J is TRBJ1-5, with D perhaps TRBD1 (5 bases). Trimming pared 7 bases from V and 2 bases from J, leaving 15 bases between. There are 15 residues in the CDR3. Germline loops: CDR1 SNHLY, CDR2 FYNNEI. The CDR3 protein is CASTWGFGGNQPQHF. CDR3 coding DNA: TGTGCCAGCACGTGGGGGTTCGGTGGCAATCAGCCCCAGCATTTT.

This sequence joins TRBV27 and TRBJ2-5, with a tentative D call TRBD2 (5 bases). This CDR3 region has 15 residues. Trimming took off 8 bases at V and 10 bases at J, with 26 bases between the two ends. CDR1 and CDR2 (germline): MNHEY, SMNVEV (reference sequence). The CDR3 coding sequence is TGTGCCAGCCAAACTCGGGTCGTGGACCGCGGGCTCCAGTACTTC. Translated: CASQTRVVDRGLQYF.

The rearrangement joins TRBV20-1 to TRBJ2-7; 7 bases map to TRBD1. Germline assignment: CDR1 DFQATT and CDR2 SNEGSKA (reference sequence). The CDR3 runs to 11 residues. V lost 5 bases and J lost 5; bases outside the gene matches: 3. The CDR3 sequence: CSAGRGNEQYF. In DNA, the CDR3 is TGCAGTGCTGGCAGGGGGAACGAGCAGTACTTC.

This clonotype was seen a few times. The CDR3 loop reads CASSGDYGYTF. Here the CDR3 DNA reads TGTGCCAGCAGTGGAGATTATGGCTACACCTTC. This rearrangement joins TRBV25-1 to TRBJ1-2; no clear D. The V end lost 4 bases, the J end lost 5 bases, and 5 bases lay between the germline ends. The CDR3 length is 11 residues. Germline V lookup: CDR1 MGHDK, CDR2 SYGVNS.